The count of the clone carrying this TCR beta chain is one. The sample belongs to a study of blood T cell repertoires in COVID-19. At the level of the study: Acute and convalescent COVID-19 specimens originated in the United States, Italy and Spain. Nucleic acid was either cDNA or gDNA, and it came from T cells, B-cell-depleted T cells, or PBMCs.

In the original analysis: Using reference gene primer amplification, nucleated cell counts were estimated. Here immunoSEQ multiplex PCR was the method, and the copy in TCRdb shows in-frame clones only, minus some. The V and J calls and clone size were taken over from that table, and D and trimming were inferred from the DNA. The sample contains fewer than 200,000 clones, around 89% of which appear only once. V shed 8 bases and J shed 4 bases, with 12 bases lying between them. The CDR3 consists of 12 residues. The sequencing input was peripheral blood. This chain connects TRBV12-3 or TRBV12-4 to TRBJ2-7, with D possibly matching TRBD1 (7 bases). The receptor's source is a man aged 50 to 59 who had recovered from COVID-19. This CDR3 is CASVSGGYEQYF. The CDR3 DNA is TGTGCCAGCGTCTCAGGGGGGTACGAGCAGTACTTC.